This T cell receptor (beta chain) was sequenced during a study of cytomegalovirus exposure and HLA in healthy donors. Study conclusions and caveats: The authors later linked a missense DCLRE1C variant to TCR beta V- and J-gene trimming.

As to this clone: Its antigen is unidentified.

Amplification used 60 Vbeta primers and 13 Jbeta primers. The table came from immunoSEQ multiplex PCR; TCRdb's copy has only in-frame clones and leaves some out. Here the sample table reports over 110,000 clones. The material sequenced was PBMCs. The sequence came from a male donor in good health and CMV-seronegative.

The CDR3 here is CASSIYRGGSYEQYF. The CDR3 DNA reads TGTGCCAGCAGCATTTACAGGGGGGGGTCCTACGAGCAGTACTTC. The chain combines TRBV28 with TRBJ2-7; tentatively, D is TRBD1 (8 bases). V was trimmed by 6 bases and J by 1 base, leaving 16 bases between them. The germline CDR1 and CDR2 sequences are MDHEN and SYDVKM. The CDR3 is 15 amino acids.